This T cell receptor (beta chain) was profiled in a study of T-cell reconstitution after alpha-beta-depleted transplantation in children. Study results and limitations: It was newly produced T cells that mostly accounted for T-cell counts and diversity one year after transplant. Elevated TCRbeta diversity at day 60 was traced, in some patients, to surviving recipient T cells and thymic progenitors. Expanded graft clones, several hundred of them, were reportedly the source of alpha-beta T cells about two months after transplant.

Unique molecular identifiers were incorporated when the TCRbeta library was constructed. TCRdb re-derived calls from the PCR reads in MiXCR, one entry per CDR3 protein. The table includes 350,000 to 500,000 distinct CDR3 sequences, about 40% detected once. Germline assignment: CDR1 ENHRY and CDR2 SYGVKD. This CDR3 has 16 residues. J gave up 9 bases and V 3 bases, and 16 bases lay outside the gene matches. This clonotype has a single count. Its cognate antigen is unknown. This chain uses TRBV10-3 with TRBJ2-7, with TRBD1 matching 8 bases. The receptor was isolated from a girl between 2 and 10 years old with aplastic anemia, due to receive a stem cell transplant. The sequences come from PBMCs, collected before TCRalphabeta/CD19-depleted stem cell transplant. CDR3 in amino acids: CAISDHPGTGVGRQYF. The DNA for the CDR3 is TGTGCCATCAGTGACCACCCCGGGACAGGCGTTGGACGGCAGTACTTC.